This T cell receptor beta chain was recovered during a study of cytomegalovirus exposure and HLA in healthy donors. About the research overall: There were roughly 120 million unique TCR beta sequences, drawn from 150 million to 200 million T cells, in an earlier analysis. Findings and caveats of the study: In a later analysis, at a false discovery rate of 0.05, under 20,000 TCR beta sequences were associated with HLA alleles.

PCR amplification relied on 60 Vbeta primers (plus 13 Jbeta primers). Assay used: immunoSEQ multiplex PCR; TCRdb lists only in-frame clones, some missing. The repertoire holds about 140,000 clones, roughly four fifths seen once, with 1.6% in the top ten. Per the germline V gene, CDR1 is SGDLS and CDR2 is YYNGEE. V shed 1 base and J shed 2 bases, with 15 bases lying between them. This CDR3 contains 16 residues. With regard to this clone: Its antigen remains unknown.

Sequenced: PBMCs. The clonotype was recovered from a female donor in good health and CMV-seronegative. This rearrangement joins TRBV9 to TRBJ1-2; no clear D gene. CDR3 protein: CASSVTEYDPNYGYTF. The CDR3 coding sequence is TGTGCCAGCAGCGTAACAGAGTACGACCCAAACTATGGCTACACCTTC.